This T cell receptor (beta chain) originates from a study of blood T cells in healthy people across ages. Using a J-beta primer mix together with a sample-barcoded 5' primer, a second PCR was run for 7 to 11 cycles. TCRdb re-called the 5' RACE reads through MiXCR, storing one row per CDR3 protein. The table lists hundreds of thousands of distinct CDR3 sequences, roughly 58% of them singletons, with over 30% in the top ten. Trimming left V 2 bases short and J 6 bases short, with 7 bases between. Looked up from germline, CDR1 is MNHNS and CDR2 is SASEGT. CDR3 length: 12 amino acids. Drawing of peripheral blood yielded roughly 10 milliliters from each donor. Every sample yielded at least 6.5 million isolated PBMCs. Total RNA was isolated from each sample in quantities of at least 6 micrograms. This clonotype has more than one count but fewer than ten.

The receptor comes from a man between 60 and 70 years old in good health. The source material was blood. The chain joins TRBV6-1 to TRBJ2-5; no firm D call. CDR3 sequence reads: CASSESYQTQYF. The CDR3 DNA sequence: TGTGCCAGCAGTGAAAGTTATCAGACCCAGTACTTC.